This TCR beta chain stems from a study of CD8 T cells in Susac syndrome. Study-wide points: A relatively small number of individuals underwent TCR sequencing and HLA analysis.

Reverse transcription of about 0.45 to 1 ug RNA was performed with random hexamers. A single record per CDR3 protein comes from TCRdb applying MiXCR to the immunoSEQ multiplex PCR reads. The sample shows some 300,000 distinct CDR3 sequences, almost 85% of them seen only once. The germline gives CDR1 MNHEY, CDR2 SMNVEV (reference sequence). The CDR3 spans 14 residues. Trimming cost V 6 bases and J 14 bases; bases outside gene matches: 8. With regard to this clonotype: Its target is unknown.

Sequencing of TCR beta covered CD8+ and CD4+ T cells obtained from blood. In contrast to the negatively isolated CD8+ and CD4+ T cells, TEMRA cells were FACS-enriched. Sequences were obtained from CD8+ T cells from PBMCs. This sequence joins TRBV27 and TRBJ2-1, with TRBD2 identical over 15 bases. The clonotype comes from a human donor with multiple sclerosis. The CDR3 loop is CASRSGTSGRKKFF. The CDR3 DNA reads TGTGCCAGCAGATCCGGGACTAGCGGGAGGAAGAAGTTCTTC.